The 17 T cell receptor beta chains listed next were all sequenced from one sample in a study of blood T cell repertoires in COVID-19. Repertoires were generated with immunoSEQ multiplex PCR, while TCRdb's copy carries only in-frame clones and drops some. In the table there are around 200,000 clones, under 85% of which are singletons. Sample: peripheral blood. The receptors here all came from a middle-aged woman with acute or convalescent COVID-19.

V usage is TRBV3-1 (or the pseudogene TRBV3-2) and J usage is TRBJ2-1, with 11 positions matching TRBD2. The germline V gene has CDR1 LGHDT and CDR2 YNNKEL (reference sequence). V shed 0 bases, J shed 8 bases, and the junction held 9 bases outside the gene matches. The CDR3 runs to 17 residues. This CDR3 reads CASSQEVAGGPRDEQFF. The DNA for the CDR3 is TGTGCCAGCAGCCAAGAGGTAGCGGGGGGGCCTCGTGATGAGCAGTTCTTC.

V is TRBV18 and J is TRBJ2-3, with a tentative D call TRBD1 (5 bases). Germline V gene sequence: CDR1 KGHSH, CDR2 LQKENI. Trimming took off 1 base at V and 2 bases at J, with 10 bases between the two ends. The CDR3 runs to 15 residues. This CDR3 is CASSPLDSTTDTQYF. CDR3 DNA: TGTGCCAGCTCACCACTAGACAGCACCACAGATACGCAGTATTTT.

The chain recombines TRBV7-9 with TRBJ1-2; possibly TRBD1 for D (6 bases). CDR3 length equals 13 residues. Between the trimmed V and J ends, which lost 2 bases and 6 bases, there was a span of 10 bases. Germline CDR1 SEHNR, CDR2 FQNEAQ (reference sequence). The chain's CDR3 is CASSLKDRHGYTF. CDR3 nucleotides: TGTGCCAGCAGCTTAAAGGACAGACATGGCTACACCTTC.

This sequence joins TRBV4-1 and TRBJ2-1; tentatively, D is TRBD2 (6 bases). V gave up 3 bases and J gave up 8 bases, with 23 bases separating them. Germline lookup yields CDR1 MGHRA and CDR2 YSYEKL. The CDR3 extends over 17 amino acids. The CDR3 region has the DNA TGCGCCAGCAGCCACCTGAGGACGGGAGAGCGTCTCTATGAGCAGTTCTTC. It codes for CASSHLRTGERLYEQFF.

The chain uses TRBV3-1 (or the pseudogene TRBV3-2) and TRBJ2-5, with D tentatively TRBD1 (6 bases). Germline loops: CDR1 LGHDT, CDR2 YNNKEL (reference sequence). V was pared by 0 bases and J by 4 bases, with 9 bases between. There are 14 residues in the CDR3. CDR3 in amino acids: CASSQDYRVETQYF. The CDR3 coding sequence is TGTGCCAGCAGCCAAGATTACAGGGTAGAGACCCAGTACTTC.

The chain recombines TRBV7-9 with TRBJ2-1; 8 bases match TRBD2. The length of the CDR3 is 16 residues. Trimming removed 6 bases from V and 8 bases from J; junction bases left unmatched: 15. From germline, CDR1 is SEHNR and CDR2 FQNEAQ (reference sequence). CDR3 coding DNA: TGTGCCAGCAGACGACCGGGGGGGTCAATTGGCGATGAGCAGTTCTTC. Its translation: CASRRPGGSIGDEQFF.

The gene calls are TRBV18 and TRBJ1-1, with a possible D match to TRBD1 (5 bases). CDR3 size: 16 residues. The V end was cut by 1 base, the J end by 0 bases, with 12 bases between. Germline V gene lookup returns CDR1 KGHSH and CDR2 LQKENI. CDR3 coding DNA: TGTGCCAGCTCACCACTGCCAGGACAAATGAACACTGAAGCTTTCTTT. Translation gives CASSPLPGQMNTEAFF.

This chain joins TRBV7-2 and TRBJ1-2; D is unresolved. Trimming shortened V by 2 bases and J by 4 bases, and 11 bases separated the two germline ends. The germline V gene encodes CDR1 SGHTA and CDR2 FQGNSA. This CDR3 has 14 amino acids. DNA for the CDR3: TGTGCCAGCAGCTTAACGGGTCAAGGCTATGGCTACACCTTC. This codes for CASSLTGQGYGYTF.

CDR3 in DNA: TGCGCCAGCAGCTTTTCTGGCCACCGGTCGGGGGGTACCTACAATGAGCAGTTCTTC. This codes for CASSFSGHRSGGTYNEQFF. The gene calls are TRBV4-1 and TRBJ2-1; 7 positions agree with TRBD2. There are 19 residues in the CDR3. Germline V gene lookup returns CDR1 MGHRA and CDR2 YSYEKL. The V and J ends lost 5 bases and 2 bases, in that order; junction bases with no gene match: 18.

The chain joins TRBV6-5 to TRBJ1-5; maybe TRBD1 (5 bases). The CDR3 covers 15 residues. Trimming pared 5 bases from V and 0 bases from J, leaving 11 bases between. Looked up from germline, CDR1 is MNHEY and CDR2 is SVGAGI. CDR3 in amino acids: CASSNQGDSNQPQHF. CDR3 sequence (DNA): TGTGCCAGCAGTAACCAGGGTGATAGCAATCAGCCCCAGCATTTT.

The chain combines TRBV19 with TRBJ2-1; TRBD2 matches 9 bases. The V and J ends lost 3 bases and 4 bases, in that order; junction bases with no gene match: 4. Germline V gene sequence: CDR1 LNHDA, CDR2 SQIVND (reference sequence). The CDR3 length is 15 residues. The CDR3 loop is CASSISGSIYNEQFF. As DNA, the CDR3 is TGTGCCAGTAGTATTAGCGGGAGTATTTACAATGAGCAGTTCTTC.

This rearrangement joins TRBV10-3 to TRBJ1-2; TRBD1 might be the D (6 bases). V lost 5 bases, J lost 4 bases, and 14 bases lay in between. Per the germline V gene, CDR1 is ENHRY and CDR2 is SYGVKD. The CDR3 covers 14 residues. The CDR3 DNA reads TGTGCCATCAGTCCCGGACAGCTCCTCTATGGCTACACCTTC. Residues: CAISPGQLLYGYTF.

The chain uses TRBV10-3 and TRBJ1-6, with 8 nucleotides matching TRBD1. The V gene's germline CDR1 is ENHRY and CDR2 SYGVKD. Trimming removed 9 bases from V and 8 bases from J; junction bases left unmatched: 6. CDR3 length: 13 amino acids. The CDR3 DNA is TGTGCCATATGTCAGGGGGCGGATTCACCCCTCCACTTT. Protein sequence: CAICQGADSPLHF.

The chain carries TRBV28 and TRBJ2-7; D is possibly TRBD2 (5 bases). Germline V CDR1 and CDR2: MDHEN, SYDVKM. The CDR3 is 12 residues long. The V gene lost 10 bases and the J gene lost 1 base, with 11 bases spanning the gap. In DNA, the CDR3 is TGTGCCACCGCCTGGAGGTCCTACGAGCAGTACTTC. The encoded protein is CATAWRSYEQYF.

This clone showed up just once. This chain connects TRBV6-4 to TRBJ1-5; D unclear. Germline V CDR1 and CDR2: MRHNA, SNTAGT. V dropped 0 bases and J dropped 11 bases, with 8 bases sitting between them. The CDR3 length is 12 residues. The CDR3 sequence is CASSDSVRSQHF. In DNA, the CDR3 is TGTGCCAGCAGTGACTCGGTTAGATCCCAGCATTTT.

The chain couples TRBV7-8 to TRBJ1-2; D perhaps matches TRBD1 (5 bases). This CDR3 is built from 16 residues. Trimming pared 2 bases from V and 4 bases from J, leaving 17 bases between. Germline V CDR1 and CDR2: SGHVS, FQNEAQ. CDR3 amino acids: CASSLQSSVQAYGYTF. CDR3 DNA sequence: TGTGCCAGCAGCTTACAATCTTCGGTACAGGCCTATGGCTACACCTTC. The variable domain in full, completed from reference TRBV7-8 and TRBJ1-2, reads GAGVSQSPRYKVAKRGQDVALRCDPISGHVSLFWYQQALGQGPEFLTYFQNEAQLDKSGLPSDRFFAERPEGSVSTLKIQRTQQEDSAVYLCASSLQSSVQAYGYTFGSGTRLTVV.

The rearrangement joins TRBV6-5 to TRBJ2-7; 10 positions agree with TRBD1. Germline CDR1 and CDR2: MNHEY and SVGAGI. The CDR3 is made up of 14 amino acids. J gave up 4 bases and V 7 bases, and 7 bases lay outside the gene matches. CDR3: CASTGDRGGYEQYF. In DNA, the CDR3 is TGTGCCAGCACTGGGGACAGGGGCGGGTACGAGCAGTACTTC.